Sequencing of this T cell receptor (beta chain) was carried out in a study of blood T cell dynamics during melanoma immunotherapy. About the research overall: Patients with metastatic melanoma got pembrolizumab or nivolumab-ipilimumab as first-line care.

The time point: pre-treatment baseline. One draw preceded checkpoint blockade; another followed its first cycle at week 3. Apart from a couple of fast progressors, RECIST 1.1 response was judged 12 weeks post-infusion. CDR1 LNHNV and CDR2 YYDKDF come from the germline V gene (reference sequence). V shed 3 bases and J shed 1 base, with 14 bases lying between them. The CDR3 consists of 16 residues. This clone appeared once. Each bulk PBMC sample had approximately 400 ng DNA loaded. Sequencing was performed with immunoSEQ multiplex PCR; in TCRdb, only in-frame clones are kept and a portion is missing. The data contain over 6,500 clones, around 80% of them singletons.

This chain joins TRBV15 and TRBJ2-3; D is uncertain. The source is a human donor with melanoma. The source material was blood, sampled from a patient treated with checkpoint blockade. CDR3 region: CATSRSGRRGTDTQYF. DNA of the CDR3: TGTGCCACCAGCAGGTCCGGGCGAAGGGGCACAGATACGCAGTATTTT.